A selection of T cell receptor beta chains follows, all from one sample in a study of T cells in Graves' hyperthyroidism and ophthalmopathy. One entry per CDR3 protein results from TCRdb running MiXCR on the multiplex PCR reads. The sample contains roughly 530,000 distinct CDR3 sequences, roughly 17% of which appear only once. The specimen was blood. The receptors derive from a woman younger than 35 with Graves' ophthalmopathy. Both conserved end residues are part of each CDR3. D genes are given only for firm matches. Size is stated for part of the rows, as once, few or many counts, or as a class when the clone is expanded.

d_gene,len,v_gene,j_gene,abundance,CDR3aa,CDR3nt
-,18,TRBV5-1,TRBJ2-1,-,CASSARPLGGSSYNEQFF,TGCGCCAGCAGCGCACGGCCCCTGGGGGGTAGCTCCTACAATGAGCAGTTCTTC
TRBD1,15,TRBV6-1,TRBJ2-5,many,CASQGGGSGQETQYF,TGTGCCAGCCAAGGGGGCGGATCGGGACAAGAGACCCAGTACTTC
-,12,TRBV28,TRBJ1-5,many,CASSSDTPSQHF,TGTGCCAGCAGTTCAGACACCCCCAGCCAGCATTTT
-,14,TRBV28,TRBJ1-5,many,CASSLGRWDQPQHF,TGTGCCAGCAGTTTAGGCAGGTGGGATCAGCCCCAGCATTTT
TRBD2,16,TRBV28,TRBJ2-5,many,CASSLLGASGGETQYF,TGTGCCAGCAGTTTATTAGGGGCTAGCGGGGGCGAGACCCAGTACTTC
-,15,TRBV7-9,TRBJ2-7,few,CASSLIRGRPYEQYF,TGTGCCAGCAGCTTAATTCGGGGCCGACCTTACGAGCAGTACTTC
-,13,TRBV28,TRBJ1-6,-,CASTQPGFRPLHF,TGTGCCAGCACCCAACCCGGCTTTCGGCCCCTCCACTTT
TRBD2,14,TRBV27,TRBJ2-5,many,CASSLYGGEETQYF,TGTGCCAGCAGTTTATACGGGGGGGAAGAGACCCAGTACTTC
-,15,TRBV5-5,TRBJ2-7,-,CASSVFGQTTYEQYF,TGTGCCAGCAGCGTCTTTGGACAGACCACCTACGAGCAGTACTTC
TRBD2,13,TRBV5-1,TRBJ2-1,few,CASSLLAGSEQFF,TGCGCCAGCAGCTTGTTAGCGGGGTCCGAGCAGTTCTTC
TRBD1,15,TRBV20-1,TRBJ1-2,-,CSARTDRGLGYGYTF,TGCAGTGCTAGAACGGACAGGGGGCTTGGATATGGCTACACCTTC
-,13,TRBV6-5,TRBJ1-1,-,CASSWTSNTEAFF,TGTGCCAGCAGTTGGACATCTAACACTGAAGCTTTCTTT
TRBD1,14,TRBV11-2,TRBJ1-1,many,CASRFGTGETEAFF,TGTGCCAGCAGATTTGGAACAGGGGAGACTGAAGCTTTCTTT
TRBD1,17,TRBV5-1,TRBJ1-3,-,CASSFGQGANSGNTIYF,TGTGCCAGCAGCTTCGGGCAGGGGGCTAACTCTGGAAACACCATATATTTT
TRBD1,15,TRBV5-4,TRBJ2-5,-,CASSARTGYQETQYF,TGTGCCAGCAGCGCTAGGACAGGGTACCAAGAGACCCAGTACTTC